This record looks at one T cell receptor beta chain sequence and its context. Its antigen is not known. The data are from a study of identical twins. Findings of the study overall: Cord blood beta clonotypes present at high abundance carried fewer insertions; no such pattern appeared in memory repertoires.

Template switching supplied a universal primer site; unique molecular identifiers were carried on the cDNA. TCRdb re-derived calls from the 5' RACE reads in MiXCR, one entry per CDR3 protein. The repertoire has over 500,000 distinct CDR3 sequences, under 25% of them found once; the top ten carry around 1%. The same specimen was also included in a second study, on T cells expressing NK-cell markers. That source reports: Sorted CD3+CD56+NKG2C+, CD3+CD56+NKG2C- and CD3+CD56-NKG2C+ T-cell subsets were beta-chain profiled. No clear determination of HCMV specificity was made for expanded NKG2C+ T cell clones.

The receptor comes from a woman aged 18 to 35 in good health. The material sequenced was CD4+ T cells sorted from blood.

CDR3 coding DNA: TGTGCCAGCAGCTTAATGGCAGACATGAACACTGAAGCTTTCTTT. This translates into CASSLMADMNTEAFF. The V call is TRBV7-2, the J call TRBJ1-1; no firm D call. The CDR3 totals 15 residues. The V end was cut by 2 bases, the J end by 0 bases, with 10 bases between. Germline V lookup: CDR1 SGHTA, CDR2 FQGNSA.